The subject of this entry is one TCR beta chain. Its antigen is not identified. The CDR3 extends over 17 amino acids. Germline assignment: CDR1 SGHVS and CDR2 FNYEAQ. The V segment lost 4 bases and the J segment 2 bases; nucleotides outside the gene matches: 11. This sample was included in a study of cytomegalovirus exposure and HLA in healthy donors. Study-level points and caveats: A classifier reportedly called cytomegalovirus status with high sensitivity and specificity. In a later analysis, TCR beta V- and J-gene trimming showed a link to a missense DCLRE1C variant. Most TCR beta V segments were productive about 87% or about 30% of the time in an earlier analysis.

The primer mix had 60 Vbeta and 13 Jbeta primers. Only in-frame clones appear in the TCRdb table, and some are missing; sequencing was by immunoSEQ multiplex PCR. The sample contains roughly 100,000 clones, under 85% of which appear only once. This chain joins TRBV7-6 and TRBJ2-3, with 8 bases aligning to TRBD2. The sequence came from a middle-aged woman in good health and CMV-seropositive. The sequencing input was PBMCs. In DNA, the CDR3 is TGTGCCAGCAGCTCACGGGTTGCGGGAGGAACCACAGATACGCAGTATTTT. This gives the protein CASSSRVAGGTTDTQYF.